These 3 T cell receptor beta chains originate from one sample sequenced in a study of T cells after yellow fever vaccination. TCRdb re-derived calls from the 5' RACE reads in MiXCR, one entry per CDR3 protein. This repertoire shows a few hundred thousand distinct CDR3 sequences, 7.5% to 9% found once; its top ten account for approximately 3.5%. The specimen comprised CD4+ T cells sorted from PBMCs, sampled 5 days after the yellow fever booster vaccination. Receptors originate from a man aged 18-30 years who received the YFV17D yellow fever vaccine.

This clonotype occurred a few times. V is TRBV18 and J is TRBJ2-7; unclear D gene. The germline V gene has CDR1 KGHSH and CDR2 LQKENI. V lost 1 base and J 5 bases, leaving 6 bases between the germline ends. The CDR3 runs 12 residues. CDR3 in amino acids: CASSPQGNEQYV. For the CDR3, the DNA is TGTGCCAGCTCACCACAGGGCAACGAGCAGTACGTC.

This clonotype was picked up a small number of times. The chain links TRBV6-4 to TRBJ1-6, with TRBD1 identical over 7 bases. The CDR3 contains 17 residues. The germline V gene encodes CDR1 MRHNA and CDR2 SNTAGT. The junction had 9 bases not matched to a gene; V was cut back by 0 bases and J by 7 bases. The CDR3 nucleotides are TGTGCCAGCAGTGACTCGGGCGGGACAGAGGGAAATTCACCCCTCCACTTT. Translating it yields CASSDSGGTEGNSPLHF.

The table lists this clonotype with a few counts. The chain couples TRBV30 to TRBJ1-2, with a weak D call TRBD1 (6 bases). From germline, CDR1 is GTSNPN and CDR2 SVGIG (reference sequence). V was cut by 0 bases and J by 6 bases, with 11 bases left in between. This CDR3 contains 13 residues. The CDR3 nucleotides read TGTGCCTGGAGTGTAACCCAGGGGCATGGCTACACCTTC. Translation gives CAWSVTQGHGYTF.